A selection of T cell receptor beta chains follows, all from one sample in a study of shared clonotypes between healthy human individuals. Libraries were prepared by immunoSEQ multiplex PCR; TCRdb keeps only in-frame clonotypes and omits some of them. The table includes just over 2,000,000 clones, roughly 95% detected once. Sequenced: naive CD4+ T cells sorted from blood. These receptors all stem from a man younger than 30 in good health. CDR3s include the opening cysteine and the closing phenylalanine or tryptophan. The D gene is left open where the match is weak. Some rows mark clone size as missing; the rest say once, few, many or name a class of expanded clone.

j_call clone_size d_call v_call cdr3_aa cdr3_nt
TRBJ2-3 - TRBD1 TRBV2 CASSPTGVGVQYF TGTGCCAGCAGCCCTACAGGGGTGGGAGTGCAGTATTTT
TRBJ1-3 once - TRBV28 CASSPLGRENTIYF TGTGCCAGCAGTCCCCTTGGACGGGAAAACACCATATATTTT
TRBJ2-1 - TRBD2 TRBV18 CASSPRAASGGYYNEQFF TGTGCCAGCTCACCACGCGCGGCTAGCGGGGGGTATTACAATGAGCAGTTCTTC
TRBJ1-5 - - TRBV4-1 CASSQGVPGGQPQHF TGCGCCAGCAGCCAAGGAGTACCCGGTGGACAGCCCCAGCATTTT
TRBJ2-5 - - TRBV6-5 CASTSTGETQYF TGTGCCAGCACCTCGACCGGGGAGACCCAGTACTTC
TRBJ2-7 - TRBD2 TRBV27 CASSSGLAGGYEQYF TGTGCCAGCAGTTCCGGACTAGCGGGAGGTTACGAGCAGTACTTC
TRBJ1-1 - - TRBV28 CASSRFAEAFF TGTGCCAGCAGTCGATTCGCTGAAGCTTTCTTT
TRBJ1-2 - TRBD1 TRBV7-9 CASSLPYRGQFNGYTF TGTGCCAGCAGCTTGCCCTACAGGGGACAGTTTAATGGCTACACCTTC
TRBJ1-6 - TRBD1 TRBV9 CASSVGDRGPIPLHF TGTGCCAGCAGCGTAGGGGACAGGGGGCCGATCCCCCTCCACTTT
TRBJ1-1 - TRBD1 TRBV5-1 CASSFAGTGDTEAFF TGCGCCAGCAGCTTTGCCGGGACAGGGGACACTGAAGCTTTCTTT
TRBJ2-2 - - TRBV7-9 CASSPLGGFSWELFF TGTGCCAGCAGCCCCCTGGGTGGTTTTAGCTGGGAGCTGTTTTTT
TRBJ2-7 - - TRBV7-2 CASSLGGPNEQYF TGTGCCAGCAGCTTGGGAGGCCCCAACGAGCAGTACTTC
TRBJ1-6 - - TRBV6-6 CASSSATGSNSPLHF TGTGCCAGCAGCTCCGCCACAGGGTCTAATTCACCCCTCCACTTT
TRBJ1-1 - TRBD1 TRBV28 CASSPTRTGAAEAFF TGTGCCAGCAGTCCTACGAGGACAGGGGCCGCTGAAGCTTTCTTT
TRBJ2-1 - TRBD2 TRBV7-2 CASSLATSGYNEQFF TGTGCCAGCAGCTTAGCGACTAGCGGATACAATGAGCAGTTCTTC
TRBJ1-1 - - TRBV5-1 CASSWGGQFNTEAFF TGCGCCAGCAGCTGGGGGGGACAATTTAACACTGAAGCTTTCTTT
TRBJ2-1 - TRBD2 TRBV6-5 CASSLGLDSYNEQFF TGTGCCAGCAGCCTGGGACTAGACTCCTACAATGAGCAGTTCTTC
TRBJ2-7 - TRBD2 TRBV5-4 CASSLIQRERNEQYF TGTGCCAGCAGCTTGATCCAGCGGGAGCGGAACGAGCAGTACTTC